This TCR beta chain was obtained from a study of identical twins. Study-wide results and caveats: Weaker excess twin sharing was seen among beta out-of-frame sequences.

One entry per CDR3 protein results from TCRdb running MiXCR on the 5' RACE reads. The data hold about 890,000 distinct CDR3 sequences, with about 12% observed a single time. This clonotype was seen ten or more times. Its specificity is not known. The CDR3 has 14 amino acids. CDR1 is KGHDR and CDR2 is SFDVKD in the germline V gene. V dropped 7 bases and J dropped 2; count of bases not matched to a gene: 4. These records were also assigned to another study, of yellow fever vaccine responses in identical twins. As reported in that work: Reportedly, the response of twins' T cells to the vaccine seemed partly convergent, partly personalized.

J is TRBJ2-5 and V is TRBV24-1; the match to TRBD2 covers 9 bases. The source is a woman in her late teens or twenties in good health. Sequencing was carried out using PBMCs. The CDR3 reads CATSDTSGQETQYF. CDR3 DNA sequence: TGTGCCACCAGCGACACTAGCGGGCAAGAGACCCAGTACTTC.